The next 27 T cell receptor beta chains were all read from a single sample in a study of T cell responses to AZD1222 COVID-19 vaccine. Generated by immunoSEQ multiplex PCR, the TCRdb table keeps only in-frame clones and is missing some. The sample lists roughly 150,000 clones, 70% to 90% occurring once. Specimen: peripheral blood, collected 28 days after the second AZD1222 dose. The source of these receptors is an adult who received the AZD1222 COVID-19 vaccine.

Comments on this clone: Other DNA sequences from this sample encode an identical CDR3 as well. The chain couples TRBV7-2 to TRBJ2-1, with 11 bases lining up with TRBD2. Germline lookup yields CDR1 SGHTA and CDR2 FQGNSA. Unmatched junction bases numbered 0, after V lost 1 base and J lost 4 bases. The CDR3 runs 15 residues. This CDR3 reads CASSLVAGGYNEQFF. CDR3 bases: TGTGCCAGCAGCTTAGTAGCGGGGGGGTACAATGAGCAGTTCTTC.

For this clone: Within the sample, other DNA sequences also encode this same CDR3. The rearrangement uses TRBV11-2 and TRBJ2-7, with D perhaps TRBD1 or TRBD2 (5 bases each). Trimming left V 6 bases short and J 0 bases short, with 9 bases between. The CDR3 runs 13 residues. CDR1 SGHAT and CDR2 FQNNGV come from the germline V gene. CDR3 nucleotides: TGTGCCAGCAGACGGGGCAGCTCCTACGAGCAGTACTTC. This codes for CASRRGSSYEQYF. Based on the CDR3 plus reference TRBV11-2 and TRBJ2-7, the full variable domain is EAGVAQSPRYKIIEKRQSVAFWCNPISGHATLYWYQQILGQGPKLLIQFQNNGVVDDSQLPKDRFSAERLKGVDSTLKIQPAKLEDSAVYLCASRRGSSYEQYFGPGTRLTVT.

V gene TRBV15 combines with J gene TRBJ1-1; no firm D call. The ends were cut back, 1 base at V and 2 bases at J, with 8 bases in the middle. CDR3 length equals 14 residues. The germline V gene has CDR1 LNHNV and CDR2 YYDKDF (reference sequence). CDR3 DNA: TGTGCCACCAGCAGAGCCCGGGCAAACACTGAAGCTTTCTTT. This encodes CATSRARANTEAFF.

The chain links TRBV4-1 to TRBJ2-7; D ambiguous. Germline loops: CDR1 MGHRA, CDR2 YSYEKL. This CDR3 region has 14 residues. The ends were cut back, 3 bases at V and 0 bases at J, with 9 bases in the middle. The CDR3 loop is CASSHQTSSYEQYF. For the CDR3, the DNA is TGCGCCAGCAGCCACCAGACAAGCTCCTACGAGCAGTACTTC.

The rearrangement links TRBV6-2 or TRBV6-3 to TRBJ1-1; 8 nucleotides line up with TRBD1. The CDR3 is made up of 14 amino acids. Looked up from germline, CDR1 is MNHEY and CDR2 is SVGEGT. V was pared by 5 bases and J by 5 bases, with 7 bases of the junction left unmatched. CDR3 bases: TGTGCCAGCAGTGAGACCAGACAGGGGACTGAAGCTTTCTTT. This codes for CASSETRQGTEAFF.

V usage is TRBV27 and J usage is TRBJ2-1, with a tentative D call TRBD1 (5 bases). The CDR3 is made up of 13 amino acids. V shed 6 bases and J shed 14 bases, with 20 bases lying between them. From germline, CDR1 is MNHEY and CDR2 SMNVEV (reference sequence). CDR3 loop: CASRPSHQGKEFF. In DNA form, the CDR3 reads TGTGCCAGCAGACCATCGCACCAGGGTAAGGAGTTCTTC.

The rearrangement uses TRBV6-6 and TRBJ1-5; D might be TRBD1 (6 bases). The CDR3 runs to 14 residues. Looked up from germline, CDR1 is MNHNY and CDR2 is SVGAGI (reference sequence). V gave up 6 bases and J gave up 4 bases, with 13 bases separating them. The CDR3 DNA is TGTGCCAGCAGAACAGGGTCGGGAAATCAGCCCCAGCATTTT. Its protein product is CASRTGSGNQPQHF.

J is TRBJ1-5 and V is TRBV10-2; D remains unclear. Trimming removed 4 bases at V and 6 bases at J, with 16 bases between. This CDR3 spans 15 amino acids. In germline, CDR1 is WSHSY, CDR2 SAAADI. The DNA of the CDR3 is TGCGCCAGCAGTGGAGCCAGTATTGGCGCTCAGCCCCAGCATTTT. As protein: CASSGASIGAQPQHF.

This clone was recorded only once. The chain links TRBV10-3 to TRBJ2-7; TRBD1 might be the D (6 bases). V lost 8 bases, J lost 3 bases, and 8 bases lay in between. In germline, CDR1 is ENHRY, CDR2 SYGVKD. The CDR3 runs 11 residues. Here the CDR3 reads CAISGHYEQYF. As DNA, the CDR3 is TGTGCCATCTCGGGACACTACGAGCAGTACTTC.

This chain uses TRBV3-1 (or the pseudogene TRBV3-2) with TRBJ2-1; the D call may be TRBD1 or TRBD2 (6 bases each). Germline CDR1 and CDR2: LGHDT and YNNKEL (reference sequence). There are 16 residues in the CDR3. Trimming stripped 1 base from V and 5 bases from J, with 15 bases between. The CDR3 loop is CASSQVGGTPNNEQFF. Written as DNA, the CDR3 is TGTGCCAGCAGCCAAGTAGGGGGGACTCCCAACAATGAGCAGTTCTTC.

This clone was seen more than once but under ten times. The chain joins TRBV9 to TRBJ1-2, with D perhaps TRBD1 (5 bases). CDR3 length: 14 residues. Germline-derived CDR1 and CDR2 are SGDLS and YYNGEE. V lost 7 bases, J lost 3 bases, and 16 bases lay in between. The CDR3 spells CASGMGDRDYGYTF. The CDR3 DNA reads TGTGCCAGCGGTATGGGGGATCGGGACTATGGCTACACCTTC.

V usage is TRBV4-2 and J usage is TRBJ1-3; a weak D match, TRBD1 (6 bases). Per germline, CDR1 LGHNA and CDR2 YNFKEQ. V was cut by 4 bases and J by 0 bases, with 10 bases left in between. This CDR3 has 15 residues. In DNA form, the CDR3 reads TGTGCCAGCAGCCCGACAGGACTCTCTGGAAACACCATATATTTT. Protein product: CASSPTGLSGNTIYF.

This clone was found once. The rearrangement links TRBV19 to TRBJ1-5; 7 bases agree with TRBD1. Germline values: CDR1 LNHDA, CDR2 SQIVND (reference sequence). V lost 3 bases, J lost 2 bases, and 13 bases stayed unmatched. The CDR3 contains 18 residues. CDR3 loop: CASSITLGTGAGNQPQHF. For the CDR3, the DNA is TGTGCCAGTAGTATTACTTTGGGAACAGGGGCTGGCAATCAGCCCCAGCATTTT.

This clone was found a few times. The chain recombines TRBV6-5 with TRBJ1-1; D might be TRBD1 (5 bases). With 2 bases removed from V and 1 base from J, the gap between germline ends came to 8 bases. CDR1 is MNHEY and CDR2 is SVGAGI in the germline V gene. This CDR3 spans 14 amino acids. For the CDR3, the DNA is TGTGCCAGCAGTTACGCAGGGAAGAACACTGAAGCTTTCTTT. Its protein product is CASSYAGKNTEAFF.

The CDR3 loop reads CASTTDRGNTEAFF. The CDR3 coding sequence is TGTGCCAGCACTACGGACAGGGGTAACACTGAAGCTTTCTTT. The chain uses TRBV9 and TRBJ1-1; TRBD1 aligns across 9 bases. The CDR3 extends over 14 amino acids. Germline V gene lookup returns CDR1 SGDLS and CDR2 YYNGEE. V lost 6 bases to trimming and J lost 2 bases; unmatched junction nucleotides: 5.

V gene TRBV29-1 combines with J gene TRBJ1-4; 8 nucleotides align to TRBD1. The trim removed 6 bases at V and 6 bases at J, leaving 9 bases unmatched. The CDR3 consists of 14 residues. Germline V gives CDR1 SQVTM, CDR2 ANQGSEA. CDR3 in DNA: TGCAGCGTACAAACCGGGACAGGTCATGAAAAACTGTTTTTT. This gives the protein CSVQTGTGHEKLFF. Filled out from reference TRBV29-1 and TRBJ1-4, the complete variable domain reads SAVISQKPSRDICQRGTSLTIQCQVDSQVTMMFWYRQQPGQSLTLIATANQGSEATYESGFVIDKFPISRPNLTFSTLTVSNMSPEDSSIYLCSVQTGTGHEKLFFGSGTQLSVL.

This clone has more than one count but fewer than ten. The chain employs TRBV7-2 and TRBJ1-2, with D perhaps TRBD1 (6 bases). CDR3 length: 12 residues. Germline V gene data show CDR1 as SGHTA and CDR2 as FQGNSA. V lost 1 base and J lost 7, with 7 bases in between. The CDR3 region has the DNA TGTGCCAGCAGCTTAGGAGGGGGTGGCTACACCTTC. Protein: CASSLGGGGYTF. The full variable domain, in which reference TRBV7-2 and TRBJ1-2 provide the parts outside the CDR3, is GAGVSQSPSNKVTEKGKDVELRCDPISGHTALYWYRQSLGQGLEFLIYFQGNSAPDKSGLPSDRFSAERTGGSVSTLTIQRTQQEDSAVYLCASSLGGGGYTFGSGTRLTVV.

The chain recombines TRBV2 with TRBJ1-6; the D gene is possibly TRBD1 (5 bases). There are 14 residues in the CDR3. Germline assignment: CDR1 SNHLY and CDR2 FYNNEI. V lost 8 bases, J lost 5 bases, and 13 bases lay in between. The CDR3 loop is CASGGGPHNSPLHF. In DNA, the CDR3 is TGTGCCAGCGGGGGAGGGCCCCATAATTCACCCCTCCACTTT.

The CDR3 DNA sequence: TGTGCCAGCAGCTTAGAGGGGAATTCACCCCTCCACTTT. This gives the protein CASSLEGNSPLHF. The chain links TRBV7-2 to TRBJ1-6; a weak D match, TRBD1 (5 bases). Trimming removed 1 base from V and 7 bases from J, with 5 bases in between. This CDR3 region has 13 residues. CDR1 is SGHTA and CDR2 is FQGNSA in the germline V gene.

V is TRBV9 and J is TRBJ2-3, with 8 bases aligning to TRBD2. Germline V CDR1 and CDR2: SGDLS, YYNGEE. Germline trimming cut 4 bases from V and 4 bases from J; bases unmatched to any gene: 11. The CDR3 covers 16 residues. The CDR3 nucleotides read TGTGCCAGCAGCTCCGTTTGGGGCGGGGGGCCAGATACGCAGTATTTT. This encodes CASSSVWGGGPDTQYF.

V gene TRBV7-9 combines with J gene TRBJ2-3; 8 bases map to TRBD1. This CDR3 has 15 amino acids. Germline-derived CDR1 and CDR2 are SEHNR and FQNEAQ (reference sequence). J was trimmed by 4 bases and V by 1 base; bases with no gene match: 4. CDR3 DNA: TGTGCCAGCAGCTTAGGTCCAGGGGGCGCAGATACGCAGTATTTT. Encoded protein: CASSLGPGGADTQYF.

CDR3 loop: CSASTGNYGYTF. DNA for the CDR3: TGCAGTGCTAGTACAGGGAACTATGGCTACACCTTC. The V and J genes are TRBV20-1 and TRBJ1-2; TRBD1 is a possible D gene (6 bases). V lost 3 bases and J lost 2, with 7 bases in between. The CDR3 is 12 residues long. Germline V CDR1 and CDR2: DFQATT, SNEGSKA (reference sequence).

The V and J genes are TRBV5-1 and TRBJ1-1; no firm D call. The CDR3 spans 13 residues. Germline CDR1 and CDR2: SGHRS and YFSETQ. Trimming left V 7 bases short and J 1 base short, with 11 bases between. The CDR3 spells CASRPGSNTEAFF. The CDR3 DNA is TGCGCCAGCCGTCCCGGGTCGAACACTGAAGCTTTCTTT.

This chain joins TRBV7-9 and TRBJ1-3; 7 bases align to TRBD1. Germline V gives CDR1 SEHNR, CDR2 FQNEAQ (reference sequence). This CDR3 is 14 amino acids long. The J segment lost 4 bases and the V segment lost 7 bases, leaving 7 bases of the junction unmatched. This CDR3 is CASTSTGTGNTIYF. For the CDR3, the DNA is TGTGCCAGCACCTCGACAGGGACGGGAAACACCATATATTTT.

The V call is TRBV27, the J call TRBJ1-2; 9 bases are shared with TRBD1. CDR3 length: 14 residues. V shed 2 bases, J shed 8 bases, and the junction held 6 bases outside the gene matches. Germline V gene data show CDR1 as MNHEY and CDR2 as SMNVEV (reference sequence). The CDR3 loop reads CASSLRTGAGGYTF. The CDR3 DNA reads as TGTGCCAGCAGTTTAAGGACAGGGGCTGGGGGCTACACCTTC.

This clone was counted once. The rearrangement links TRBV5-4 to TRBJ1-5; D remains unclear. The CDR3 extends over 15 amino acids. Germline loops: CDR1 SGHNT, CDR2 YYREEE (reference sequence). V lost 0 bases to trimming and J lost 4 bases, with 11 bases between them. This chain's CDR3 is CASSLAGDGNQPQHF. DNA for the CDR3: TGTGCCAGCAGCTTGGCCGGAGATGGAAATCAGCCCCAGCATTTT.

The V and J genes are TRBV2 and TRBJ2-1; D may be TRBD1 (6 bases). Trimming shortened V by 7 bases and J by 9 bases, and 10 bases separated the two germline ends. The germline V gene has CDR1 SNHLY and CDR2 FYNNEI. The CDR3 spans 11 residues. CDR3 coding DNA: TGTGCCAGCACGAGAGGGGGTGAGCAGTTCTTC. Translation gives CASTRGGEQFF.